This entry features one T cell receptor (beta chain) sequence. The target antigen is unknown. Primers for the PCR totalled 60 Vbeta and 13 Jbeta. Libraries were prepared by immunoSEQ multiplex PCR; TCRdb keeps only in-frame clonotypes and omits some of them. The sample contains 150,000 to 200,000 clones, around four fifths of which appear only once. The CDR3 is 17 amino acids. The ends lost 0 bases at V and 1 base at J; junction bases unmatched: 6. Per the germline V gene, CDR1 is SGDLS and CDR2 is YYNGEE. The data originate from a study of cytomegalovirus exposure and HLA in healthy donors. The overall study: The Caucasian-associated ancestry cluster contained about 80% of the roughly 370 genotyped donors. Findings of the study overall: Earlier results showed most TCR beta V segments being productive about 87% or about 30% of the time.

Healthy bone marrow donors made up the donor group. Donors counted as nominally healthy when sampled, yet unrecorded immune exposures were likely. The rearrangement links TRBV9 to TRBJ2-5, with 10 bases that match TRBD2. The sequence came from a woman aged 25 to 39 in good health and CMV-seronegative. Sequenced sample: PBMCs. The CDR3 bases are TGTGCCAGCAGCGTAGATCCTAGCGGGGGCCTCCAAGAGACCCAGTACTTC. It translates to CASSVDPSGGLQETQYF.